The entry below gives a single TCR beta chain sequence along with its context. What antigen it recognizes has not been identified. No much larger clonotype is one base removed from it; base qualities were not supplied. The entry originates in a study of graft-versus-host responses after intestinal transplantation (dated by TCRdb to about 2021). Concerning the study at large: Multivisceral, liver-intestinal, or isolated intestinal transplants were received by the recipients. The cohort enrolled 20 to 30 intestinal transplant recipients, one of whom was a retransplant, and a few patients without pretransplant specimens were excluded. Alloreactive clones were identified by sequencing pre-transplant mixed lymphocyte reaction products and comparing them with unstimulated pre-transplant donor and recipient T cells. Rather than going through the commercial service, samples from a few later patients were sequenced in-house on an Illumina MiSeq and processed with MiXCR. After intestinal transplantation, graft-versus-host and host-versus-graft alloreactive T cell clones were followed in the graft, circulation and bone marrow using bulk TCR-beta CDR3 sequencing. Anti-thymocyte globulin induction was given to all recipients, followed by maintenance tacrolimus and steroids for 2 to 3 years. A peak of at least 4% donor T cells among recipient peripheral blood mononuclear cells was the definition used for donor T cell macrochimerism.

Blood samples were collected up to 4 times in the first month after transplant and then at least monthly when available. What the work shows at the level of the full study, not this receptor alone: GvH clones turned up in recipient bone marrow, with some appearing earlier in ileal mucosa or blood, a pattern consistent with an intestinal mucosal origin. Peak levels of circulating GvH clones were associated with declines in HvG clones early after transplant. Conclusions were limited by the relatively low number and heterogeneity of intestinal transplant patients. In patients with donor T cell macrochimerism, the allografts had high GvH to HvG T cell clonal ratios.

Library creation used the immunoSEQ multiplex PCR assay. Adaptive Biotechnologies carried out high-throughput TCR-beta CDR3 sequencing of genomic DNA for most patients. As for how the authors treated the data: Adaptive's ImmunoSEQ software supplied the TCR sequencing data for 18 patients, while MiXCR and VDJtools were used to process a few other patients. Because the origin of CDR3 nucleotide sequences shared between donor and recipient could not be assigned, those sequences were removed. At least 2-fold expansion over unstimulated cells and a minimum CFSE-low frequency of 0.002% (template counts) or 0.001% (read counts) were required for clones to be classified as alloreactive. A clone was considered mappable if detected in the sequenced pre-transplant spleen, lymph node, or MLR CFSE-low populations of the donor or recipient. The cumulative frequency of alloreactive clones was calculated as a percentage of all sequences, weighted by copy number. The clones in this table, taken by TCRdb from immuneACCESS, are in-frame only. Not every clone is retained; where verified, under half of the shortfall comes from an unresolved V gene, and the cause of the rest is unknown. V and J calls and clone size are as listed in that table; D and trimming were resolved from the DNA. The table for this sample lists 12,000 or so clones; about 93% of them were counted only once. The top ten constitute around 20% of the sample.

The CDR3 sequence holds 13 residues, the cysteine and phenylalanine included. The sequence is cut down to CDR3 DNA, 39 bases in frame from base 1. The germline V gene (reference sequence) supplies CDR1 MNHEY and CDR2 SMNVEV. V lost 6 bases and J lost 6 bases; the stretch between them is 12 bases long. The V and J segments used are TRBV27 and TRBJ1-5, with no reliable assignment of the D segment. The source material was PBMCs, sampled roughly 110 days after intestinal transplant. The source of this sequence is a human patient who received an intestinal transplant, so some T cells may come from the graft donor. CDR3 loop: CASRPPGLQPQHF. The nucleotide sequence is TGTGCCAGCAGACCACCGGGTCTTCAGCCCCAGCATTTT.